This TCR beta chain was captured in a study of neurological immune-mediated disorders. This clonotype has a count of ten or more. The CDR3 covers 12 residues. Germline V gene sequence: CDR1 MDHEN, CDR2 SYDVKM. The J segment lost 13 bases and the V segment lost 4 bases, leaving 8 bases of the junction unmatched. TCRdb fed the 5' RACE reads into MiXCR, producing one record per CDR3 protein. The sample shows around 40,000 distinct CDR3 sequences, 7% to 8.5% of them seen only once. Sequencing was done on a sample of CD4+ T cells from blood. V usage is TRBV28 and J usage is TRBJ1-2; TRBD1 aligns across 8 bases. This clonotype originated in a man aged 50-59 years in good health. CDR3 sequence (DNA): TGTGCCAGCAGTTGGACAGGGAGAAAATTCACCTTC. This sequence encodes CASSWTGRKFTF.